This T cell receptor (beta chain) is drawn from a study of T-cell reconstitution after alpha-beta-depleted transplantation in children. Study-level points and caveats: Elevated TCRbeta diversity at day 60 was traced, in some patients, to surviving recipient T cells and thymic progenitors. The origin of alpha-beta T cells about two months after transplant was reportedly several hundred expanded graft clones. T-cell numbers and diversity one year post-transplant derived largely from freshly generated T cells.

CDR3 length: 16 amino acids. Germline V CDR1 and CDR2: LNHNV, YYDKDF (reference sequence). Trimming removed 1 base from V and 2 bases from J; junction bases left unmatched: 6. Unique molecular identifiers were incorporated when the TCRbeta library was constructed. TCRdb re-analysed the PCR reads in MiXCR, keeping a single row per CDR3 protein. The table has about 200,000 distinct CDR3 sequences, roughly 6.3% seen once. With regard to this clonotype: The antigen is undetermined. This clone may be a read error of a much larger clone one base away.

The source was PBMCs, collected before TCRalphabeta/CD19-depleted stem cell transplant. The clonotype comes from a girl less than two years old with combined immunodeficiency, due to receive a stem cell transplant. The chain has TRBV15 and TRBJ2-3, with 7 nucleotides matching TRBD2. Here the CDR3 reads CATSRALARNTDTQYF. The CDR3 DNA sequence: TGTGCCACCAGCAGAGCACTAGCGAGGAACACAGATACGCAGTATTTT.